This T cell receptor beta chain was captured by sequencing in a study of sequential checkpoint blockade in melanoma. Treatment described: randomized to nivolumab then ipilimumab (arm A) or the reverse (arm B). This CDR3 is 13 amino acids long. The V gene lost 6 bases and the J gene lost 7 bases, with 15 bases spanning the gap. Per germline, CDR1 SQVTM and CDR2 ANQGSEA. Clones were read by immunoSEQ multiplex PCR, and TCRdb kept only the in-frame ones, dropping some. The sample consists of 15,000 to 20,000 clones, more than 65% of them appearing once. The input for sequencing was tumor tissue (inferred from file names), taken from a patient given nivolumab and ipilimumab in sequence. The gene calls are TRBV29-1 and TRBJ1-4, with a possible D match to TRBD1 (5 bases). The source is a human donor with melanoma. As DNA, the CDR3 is TGCAGCGTCCTAGGAGGGGCGGTTGAAAAACTGTTTTTT. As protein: CSVLGGAVEKLFF.